Listed here are 27 T cell receptor beta chains from one sample, sequenced in a study of blood T cell repertoires in COVID-19. The protocol was immunoSEQ multiplex PCR, while the TCRdb copy is restricted to in-frame clones and leaves out a portion. The repertoire holds approximately 220,000 clones, about 79% seen once, with about 1.3% in the top ten. Sequenced sample: PBMCs or T cells enriched from blood (not recorded which). The receptors shown here come from a woman between 40 and 50 years old with acute COVID-19.

In DNA form, the CDR3 reads TGTGCCAGCACCCCGCGCGGGGGGGGAGGATTTCGGGGCTACACCTTC. Its protein is CASTPRGGGGFRGYTF. The genes are TRBV2 and TRBJ1-2; possibly TRBD1 for D (5 bases). CDR1 is SNHLY, CDR2 FYNNEI, per germline. The CDR3 runs to 16 residues. V shed 7 bases and J shed 8 bases, with 26 bases lying between them.

This clone was detected only once. This chain connects TRBV28 to TRBJ1-1; no definite D call. The germline gives CDR1 MDHEN, CDR2 SYDVKM. V was pared by 4 bases and J by 0 bases, with 3 bases between. The CDR3 totals 12 residues. CDR3: CASSWLNTEAFF. DNA for the CDR3: TGTGCCAGCAGTTGGCTGAACACTGAAGCTTTCTTT.

The chain is built from TRBV5-1 and TRBJ1-2; D not resolved. Germline-derived CDR1 and CDR2 are SGHRS and YFSETQ. Trimming took 4 bases from V and 5 from J, leaving 12 bases between them. The length of the CDR3 is 13 residues. This CDR3 is CASSAGDSYGYTF. The DNA for the CDR3 is TGCGCCAGCAGCGCGGGAGATTCTTATGGCTACACCTTC.

This chain uses TRBV29-1 with TRBJ2-5; D is perhaps TRBD2 (7 bases). This CDR3 spans 13 amino acids. Germline V gives CDR1 SQVTM, CDR2 ANQGSEA. The CDR3, as DNA: TGCAGAAGAGGGGGGGCCTCGGAAGAGACCCAGTACTTC. It codes for CRRGGASEETQYF.

The chain has TRBV5-1 and TRBJ2-2; D is ambiguous. Looked up from germline, CDR1 is SGHRS and CDR2 is YFSETQ. V lost 6 bases, J lost 5 bases, and 5 bases lay in between. This CDR3 has 11 amino acids. CDR3: CASTLTGELFF. DNA of the CDR3: TGCGCCAGCACCCTGACCGGGGAGCTGTTTTTT.

DNA for the CDR3: TGTGCCTGGAGTGTACGGCTAGCGGGGACCTACGAGCAGTACTTC. Translating gives CAWSVRLAGTYEQYF. The chain couples TRBV30 to TRBJ2-7, with 9 bases that match TRBD2. Germline V gene sequence: CDR1 GTSNPN, CDR2 SVGIG (reference sequence). This CDR3 contains 15 residues. V was pared by 0 bases and J by 2 bases, with 5 bases of the junction left unmatched.

This chain's CDR3 is CSVEAGNNGYTF. The CDR3 region has the DNA TGCAGCGTTGAGGCAGGGAATAATGGCTACACCTTC. The chain links TRBV29-1 to TRBJ1-2; tentatively, D is TRBD1 (5 bases). The CDR3 sequence is 12 residues long. Germline CDR1 reads SQVTM; CDR2 reads ANQGSEA. With 3 bases removed from V and 6 bases from J, the gap between germline ends came to 11 bases.

V and J are TRBV5-4 and TRBJ2-1; TRBD1 matches at 8 bases. CDR3 length equals 15 residues. Trimming at V came to 0 bases and at J to 5 bases, leaving 4 bases not matched to a gene. Germline V gene sequence: CDR1 SGHNT, CDR2 YYREEE (reference sequence). DNA of the CDR3: TGTGCCAGCAGCTTGGCAGGGGGCGCCCACAATGAGCAGTTCTTC. Translated, it gives CASSLAGGAHNEQFF.

This clone showed up just once. The chain couples TRBV4-1 to TRBJ2-3; 8 bases line up with TRBD1. Germline V lookup: CDR1 MGHRA, CDR2 YSYEKL. J gave up 0 bases and V 5 bases, and 4 bases lay outside the gene matches. This CDR3 spans 15 amino acids. CDR3 amino acids: CASSFRDRSTDTQYF. The CDR3 DNA reads as TGCGCCAGCAGCTTCCGGGACAGGAGCACAGATACGCAGTATTTT.

The chain recombines TRBV21-1 with TRBJ2-7; the D segment call TRBD1 is taken from the table without a DNA check. TRBV21-1 is labeled a pseudogene. This CDR3 has 17 residues. DNA for the CDR3: TGTGCCAGCAGCACGCTCCCAGACAGGGTAGGCCCCTACGAGCAGTACTTC. This codes for CASSTLPDRVGPYEQYF.

The chain recombines TRBV4-2 with TRBJ1-2; D perhaps matches TRBD1 (5 bases). The germline V gene encodes CDR1 LGHNA and CDR2 YNFKEQ. This CDR3 comprises 13 residues. Trimming left V 1 base short and J 6 bases short, with 9 bases between. The CDR3 bases are TGTGCCAGCAGCCAAGCAGAACAGGATGGCTACACCTTC. Encoded protein: CASSQAEQDGYTF.

The CDR3 sequence: CATLGQGDTEAFF. CDR3 sequence (DNA): TGTGCCACCCTGGGACAGGGGGACACTGAAGCTTTCTTT. The chain uses TRBV10-3 and TRBJ1-1; TRBD1 aligns across 11 bases. The CDR3 spans 13 residues. From germline, CDR1 is ENHRY and CDR2 SYGVKD. Germline trimming cut 10 bases from V and 3 bases from J; bases unmatched to any gene: 4.

V usage is TRBV7-9 and J usage is TRBJ1-5; 10 nucleotides agree with TRBD1. CDR3 length equals 16 residues. The V and J ends lost 5 bases and 2 bases, in that order; junction bases with no gene match: 6. The V gene's germline CDR1 is SEHNR and CDR2 FQNEAQ (reference sequence). CDR3 sequence reads: CASSPWTGGRNQPQHF. The CDR3 region has the DNA TGTGCCAGCAGCCCATGGACAGGGGGACGCAATCAGCCCCAGCATTTT.

J is TRBJ1-1 and V is TRBV3-1 (or the pseudogene TRBV3-2); weak D call: TRBD1 (6 bases). Germline V gene lookup returns CDR1 LGHDT and CDR2 YNNKEL (reference sequence). This CDR3 contains 15 residues. The V and J ends lost 4 bases and 0 bases respectively, with 12 bases between them. CDR3 DNA sequence: TGTGCCAGCAGCCGCAGGGGTCGAATGAACACTGAAGCTTTCTTT. It translates to CASSRRGRMNTEAFF.

The chain has TRBV30 and TRBJ1-3; D gene uncertain. CDR3 length: 13 residues. Germline-derived CDR1 and CDR2 are GTSNPN and SVGIG (reference sequence). The V gene lost 4 bases and the J gene lost 1 base, with 8 bases spanning the gap. The CDR3 DNA sequence: TGTGCCTGGATTCCGAGGTCTGGAAACACCATATATTTT. Encoded protein: CAWIPRSGNTIYF.

J is TRBJ2-7 and V is TRBV19, with D possibly being TRBD1 (5 bases). Trimming removed 3 bases at V and 2 bases at J, with 11 bases between. Germline loops: CDR1 LNHDA, CDR2 SQIVND (reference sequence). The CDR3 has 14 residues. CDR3 protein: CASSIFTGPYEQYF. The CDR3 nucleotides read TGTGCCAGTAGTATTTTCACAGGCCCCTACGAGCAGTACTTC.

The chain uses TRBV27 and TRBJ2-3, with TRBD1 matching 7 bases. From germline, CDR1 is MNHEY and CDR2 SMNVEV (reference sequence). V trimming: 7 bases; J trimming: 2 bases; junction bases outside the gene matches: 9. The CDR3 runs 15 residues. CDR3 in DNA: TGTGCCAGCAACCGTCGGGGACAGCTCACAGATACGCAGTATTTT. Translation gives CASNRRGQLTDTQYF.

The chain links TRBV7-3 to TRBJ2-5, with D perhaps TRBD2 (5 bases). Germline V gives CDR1 SGHTA, CDR2 FQGTGA. The CDR3 sequence is 15 residues long. Trimming shortened V by 0 bases and J by 6 bases, and 14 bases separated the two germline ends. The CDR3: CASSLTPGLGKTQYF. For the CDR3, the DNA is TGTGCCAGCAGCTTAACCCCCGGACTGGGCAAGACCCAGTACTTC.

This clone was detected only once. V is TRBV25-1 and J is TRBJ1-2; TRBD1 is a possible D gene (6 bases). Germline V gene lookup returns CDR1 MGHDK and CDR2 SYGVNS. V was cut by 3 bases and J by 8 bases, with 13 bases left in between. The CDR3 has 13 amino acids. For the CDR3, the DNA is TGTGCCAGCAGTGAGCAGCACAGGGAGGGCTACACCTTC. Translation gives CASSEQHREGYTF.

The chain recombines TRBV7-3 with TRBJ1-4; a weak D match, TRBD1 (6 bases). V was shortened by 5 bases and J by 5 bases, with 18 bases between the two germline ends. This CDR3 has 16 residues. The germline CDR1 and CDR2 sequences are SGHTA and FQGTGA. The CDR3 here is CASSPPTRGGNEKLFF. DNA for the CDR3: TGTGCCAGCAGCCCTCCCACCAGGGGAGGGAATGAAAAACTGTTTTTT.

The chain is built from TRBV7-2 and TRBJ2-1, with TRBD2 identical over 8 bases. V dropped 0 bases and J dropped 7; count of bases not matched to a gene: 8. Germline V gene sequence: CDR1 SGHTA, CDR2 FQGNSA. The CDR3 is 16 residues long. CDR3 region: CASSLAGAGGLNEQFF. In nucleotides, the CDR3 is TGTGCCAGCAGCTTAGCCGGGGCGGGGGGCTTAAATGAGCAGTTCTTC.

The chain employs TRBV4-2 and TRBJ2-5; maybe TRBD1 (7 bases). CDR1 and CDR2 from the germline V gene are LGHNA and YNFKEQ. The CDR3 totals 15 residues. V shed 0 bases and J shed 9 bases, with 17 bases lying between them. The CDR3 DNA follows: TGTGCCAGCAGCCAAGATAGCGCAGGGGGGACCGCCCAGTACTTC. Translated, it gives CASSQDSAGGTAQYF.

DNA for the CDR3: TGTGCCAGTAGTGCAACGGCAGGGGGATACGAGCAGTACTTC. Translating it yields CASSATAGGYEQYF. V gene TRBV19 combines with J gene TRBJ2-7; TRBD1 aligns across 7 bases. V was clipped by 5 bases and J by 4 bases; unmatched bases: 8. This CDR3 has 14 amino acids. Germline-derived CDR1 and CDR2 are LNHDA and SQIVND (reference sequence).

The chain recombines TRBV30 with TRBJ2-3, with 7 bases that match TRBD1. The CDR3 contains 14 residues. The V segment lost 5 bases and the J segment 2 bases; nucleotides outside the gene matches: 7. Germline CDR1 reads GTSNPN; CDR2 reads SVGIG (reference sequence). CDR3: CAWGDRVFTDTQYF. CDR3 DNA sequence: TGTGCCTGGGGAGACAGGGTGTTCACAGATACGCAGTATTTT.

This chain uses TRBV11-3 with TRBJ2-5; TRBD2 is a possible D gene (6 bases). The CDR3 sequence is 13 residues long. Trimming took 2 bases from V and 5 from J, leaving 9 bases between them. Germline CDR1 SGHNT, CDR2 YENEEA. This CDR3 reads CASSLSGAETQYF. The CDR3 DNA sequence: TGTGCCAGCAGCTTATCGGGAGCCGAGACCCAGTACTTC.

This sequence joins TRBV7-2 and TRBJ2-3; perhaps TRBD2 as D (5 bases). The CDR3 has 15 residues. The germline V gene has CDR1 SGHTA and CDR2 FQGNSA. The V end lost 8 bases, the J end lost 1 base, and 16 bases lay between the germline ends. CDR3 residues: CASSSEGIGTDTQYF. The CDR3, as DNA: TGTGCCAGCTCCAGCGAGGGTATTGGCACAGATACGCAGTATTTT.

V usage is TRBV7-8 and J usage is TRBJ2-7; possible D gene TRBD2, 5 bases. The V gene's germline CDR1 is SGHVS and CDR2 FQNEAQ. This CDR3 has 17 residues. The V end lost 5 bases, the J end lost 0 bases, and 20 bases lay between the germline ends. DNA for the CDR3: TGTGCCAGCAGCCCGTACCAGAGGGATTTGAGCTCCTACGAGCAGTACTTC. Its translation is CASSPYQRDLSSYEQYF.